Listed here are 23 T cell receptor beta chains from one sample, sequenced in a study of shared clonotypes between healthy human individuals. The method was immunoSEQ multiplex PCR; TCRdb's version includes in-frame clones alone and lacks a portion of them. The repertoire holds 110,000 or so clones, about two thirds seen once, with around 23% in the top ten. Sequencing used memory CD8+ T cells sorted from blood. Subset specified: CD45RO+ cells pooled with CCR7-negative TemRA cells. The source of these receptors is a woman in her twenties or thirties in good health.

The gene calls are TRBV6-5 and TRBJ2-2; D gene unclear. The germline V and J ends were trimmed by 6 bases and 7 bases, with 6 bases remaining between them. The germline gives CDR1 MNHEY, CDR2 SVGAGI. CDR3 length equals 11 residues. As DNA, the CDR3 is TGTGCCAGCAGGAGGAACGGGGAGCTGTTTTTT. Translation gives CASRRNGELFF.

This clone was picked up one time. The chain recombines TRBV5-4 with TRBJ1-2; the D gene is possibly TRBD1 (6 bases). Per germline, CDR1 SGHNT and CDR2 YYREEE (reference sequence). The CDR3 runs 12 residues. Trimming cost V 4 bases and J 6 bases, with 10 bases left between them. The CDR3 DNA sequence: TGTGCCAGCAGCATCCGGGACAATGGCTACACCTTC. The encoded protein is CASSIRDNGYTF.

The chain couples TRBV5-1 to TRBJ2-1, with TRBD1 matching over 9 bases. Germline CDR1 reads SGHRS; CDR2 reads YFSETQ. The CDR3 covers 20 residues. Germline trimming cut 3 bases from V and 0 bases from J; bases unmatched to any gene: 16. CDR3 in amino acids: CASSSRTGGGAISSYNEQFF. CDR3 in DNA: TGCGCCAGCAGCTCGCGAACAGGGGGCGGCGCGATTAGCTCCTACAATGAGCAGTTCTTC.

This clone was detected only a few times. The chain is built from TRBV19 and TRBJ1-2; no definite D call. Trimming removed 0 bases at V and 4 bases at J, with 15 bases between. This CDR3 has 16 amino acids. Germline lookup yields CDR1 LNHDA and CDR2 SQIVND (reference sequence). The CDR3 sequence is CASSIDLTFGGYGYTF. The CDR3 nucleotides read TGTGCCAGTAGTATAGATCTCACTTTTGGCGGCTATGGCTACACCTTC.

This chain connects TRBV4-2 to TRBJ1-2, with 10 bases that match TRBD1. Germline CDR1 reads LGHNA; CDR2 reads YNFKEQ. Germline trimming cut 1 base from V and 8 bases from J; bases unmatched to any gene: 4. The CDR3 spans 14 residues. The CDR3 bases are TGTGCCAGCAGCCAAGTGGGGACAGGGGACGGCTACACCTTC. This codes for CASSQVGTGDGYTF.

A single count supports this clone. J is TRBJ1-1 and V is TRBV5-1; D call uncertain. Trimming shortened V by 2 bases and J by 1 base, and 9 bases separated the two germline ends. Germline lookup yields CDR1 SGHRS and CDR2 YFSETQ. The CDR3 extends over 14 amino acids. CDR3 sequence reads: CASSFWTENTEAFF. In DNA, the CDR3 is TGCGCCAGCAGCTTCTGGACGGAGAACACTGAAGCTTTCTTT.

This chain uses TRBV2 with TRBJ2-3; 13 nucleotides match TRBD2. J was trimmed by 6 bases and V by 6 bases; bases with no gene match: 9. Germline V gives CDR1 SNHLY, CDR2 FYNNEI. There are 16 residues in the CDR3. CDR3 sequence reads: CASSPGTSGNGDTQYF. For the CDR3, the DNA is TGTGCCAGCAGCCCCGGGACTAGCGGGAATGGGGATACGCAGTATTTT.

The V gene is TRBV4-2, the J gene TRBJ2-3; 11 bases line up with TRBD2. The CDR3 spans 16 residues. The J segment lost 0 bases and the V segment lost 1 base, leaving 0 bases of the junction unmatched. Germline CDR1 LGHNA, CDR2 YNFKEQ. CDR3 amino acids: CASSQGTSGSTDTQYF. Here the CDR3 DNA reads TGTGCCAGCAGCCAAGGGACTAGCGGGAGCACAGATACGCAGTATTTT.

The rearrangement links TRBV7-4 to TRBJ1-5; D unresolved. The germline V and J ends were trimmed by 1 base and 6 bases, with 7 bases remaining between them. This CDR3 has 13 amino acids. Looked up from germline, CDR1 is SGHVT and CDR2 is SQSDAQ. The CDR3 nucleotides are TGTGCCAGCAGCTTAGGGTTGAGTCAGCCCCAGCATTTT. Protein: CASSLGLSQPQHF.

This clone was seen ten or more times. The V and J genes are TRBV6-4 and TRBJ2-3; D unresolved. The CDR3 is 16 amino acids. From germline, CDR1 is MRHNA and CDR2 SNTAGT. The ends were cut back, 3 bases at V and 0 bases at J, with 13 bases in the middle. CDR3 residues: CASSDNSHSSTDTQYF. CDR3 DNA: TGTGCCAGCAGTGATAACAGCCACTCTAGCACAGATACGCAGTATTTT.

This clone was detected many times. J is TRBJ2-3 and V is TRBV27; tentatively, D is TRBD1 or TRBD2 (5 bases each). Looked up from germline, CDR1 is MNHEY and CDR2 is SMNVEV (reference sequence). The CDR3 runs 15 residues. V lost 3 bases to trimming and J lost 2 bases, with 12 bases between them. Written as DNA, the CDR3 is TGTGCCAGCAGTTTTGAAGGGACCTACACAGATACGCAGTATTTT. Translating it yields CASSFEGTYTDTQYF.

CDR3 sequence: CSVGAQQGQGNYEQYF. CDR3 sequence (DNA): TGCAGCGTGGGGGCCCAGCAGGGACAGGGGAACTACGAGCAGTACTTC. J is TRBJ2-7 and V is TRBV29-1, with 10 nucleotides matching TRBD1. J lost 3 bases, V lost 6 bases, and 14 bases had no gene match. The germline V gene has CDR1 SQVTM and CDR2 ANQGSEA. The CDR3 length is 16 residues.

This sequence joins TRBV6-6 and TRBJ1-5; TRBD1 matches 7 bases. Germline values: CDR1 MNHNY, CDR2 SVGAGI (reference sequence). J gave up 6 bases and V 6 bases, and 11 bases lay outside the gene matches. The CDR3 extends over 15 amino acids. CDR3 in amino acids: CASRKPGTESQPQHF. In nucleotides, the CDR3 is TGTGCCAGCAGGAAACCCGGGACAGAGTCTCAGCCCCAGCATTTT.

This clone appeared once. The gene calls are TRBV11-2 and TRBJ2-1; the match to TRBD2 covers 7 bases. The V segment lost 5 bases and the J segment 1 base; nucleotides outside the gene matches: 5. The CDR3 has 15 residues. Germline loops: CDR1 SGHAT, CDR2 FQNNGV. The CDR3 coding sequence is TGTGCCAGCAGCGGGGGGGAGGTATCCTACAATGAGCAGTTCTTC. This encodes CASSGGEVSYNEQFF.

The chain is built from TRBV4-1 and TRBJ2-3; 12 bases fit TRBD2. Unmatched junction bases numbered 11, after V lost 2 bases and J lost 2 bases. Germline CDR1 reads MGHRA; CDR2 reads YSYEKL. There are 19 residues in the CDR3. This CDR3 is CASSQPTGGLAGPTDTQYF. The CDR3 nucleotides read TGCGCCAGCAGCCAACCTACGGGGGGACTAGCGGGCCCCACAGATACGCAGTATTTT.

V is TRBV19 and J is TRBJ2-1, with 10 bases fitting TRBD1. The CDR3 consists of 17 residues. Germline V gene data show CDR1 as LNHDA and CDR2 as SQIVND (reference sequence). The V and J ends lost 10 bases and 2 bases, in that order; junction bases with no gene match: 14. CDR3 residues: CATNSRQGAGAYNEQFF. The CDR3 DNA sequence: TGTGCCACCAACTCCAGACAGGGGGCAGGGGCCTACAATGAGCAGTTCTTC.

The rearrangement links TRBV15 to TRBJ2-7; 7 bases align to TRBD1. V dropped 4 bases and J dropped 2; count of bases not matched to a gene: 11. The CDR3 consists of 16 residues. Germline CDR1 LNHNV, CDR2 YYDKDF (reference sequence). CDR3 DNA: TGTGCCACCAGCAACGAAACCACAGGGGTGGCCTACGAGCAGTACTTC. Translated: CATSNETTGVAYEQYF.

Comments on this clone: With a much larger clone just one base away, this may be a read error. The same CDR3 is also encoded by other DNA sequences in this sample. The rearrangement joins TRBV9 to TRBJ2-3; a weak D match, TRBD2 (5 bases). The CDR3 totals 14 residues. Germline V gives CDR1 SGDLS, CDR2 YYNGEE. The V gene lost 0 bases and the J gene lost 0 bases, with 5 bases spanning the gap. CDR3 amino acids: CASSVGGSTDTQYF. The DNA for the CDR3 is TGTGCCAGCAGCGTAGGAGGGAGCACAGATACGCAGTATTTT.

The sample holds a few counts of this clone. This sequence joins TRBV7-9 and TRBJ2-7; TRBD2 matches at 8 bases. CDR1 SEHNR and CDR2 FQNEAQ come from the germline V gene (reference sequence). CDR3 length equals 15 residues. V lost 3 bases to trimming and J lost 2 bases; unmatched junction nucleotides: 6. CDR3 DNA sequence: TGTGCCAGCAGCTTTGCCCCCGGGGGGGCCTACGAGCAGTACTTC. Its protein product is CASSFAPGGAYEQYF.

This clone is labeled as medium-sized. The same CDR3 arises from other DNA sequences in this sample as well. This rearrangement joins TRBV28 to TRBJ2-6; D not resolved. This CDR3 has 15 amino acids. CDR1 and CDR2 from the germline V gene are MDHEN and SYDVKM. V lost 6 bases and J 0 bases, leaving 9 bases between the germline ends. The CDR3 loop reads CASSRLISGANVLTF. The CDR3 DNA reads TGTGCCAGCAGCCGCCTGATCTCTGGGGCCAACGTCCTGACTTTC.

The chain couples TRBV15 to TRBJ1-5, with D perhaps TRBD1 (6 bases). Trimming cost V 0 bases and J 3 bases, with 30 bases left between them. Germline lookup yields CDR1 LNHNV and CDR2 YYDKDF (reference sequence). The CDR3 consists of 22 residues. As DNA, the CDR3 is TGTGCCACCAGCAGAGATTTCCCGATAGGATATACCTCAGGGGCTGACAATCAGCCCCAGCATTTT. Its translation: CATSRDFPIGYTSGADNQPQHF.

The genes are TRBV21-1 and TRBJ2-1; the D call of TRBD2 is as the table states it, not checked on the DNA. TRBV21-1 is shown as a pseudogene. The CDR3 is 20 amino acids. CDR3 protein: CASSKVYASGPTLSYNEQFF. The CDR3 nucleotides are TGTGCCAGCAGCAAAGTTTACGCTAGCGGACCCACCCTCTCCTACAATGAGCAGTTCTTC.

The V gene is TRBV9, the J gene TRBJ2-7; D gene unclear. Germline lookup yields CDR1 SGDLS and CDR2 YYNGEE. This CDR3 region has 16 residues. V dropped 0 bases and J dropped 4 bases, with 17 bases sitting between them. CDR3 residues: CASSVGPSADSYEQYF. The CDR3 nucleotides are TGTGCCAGCAGCGTAGGCCCCTCCGCGGATTCTTACGAGCAGTACTTC. Filled out from reference TRBV9 and TRBJ2-7, the complete variable domain reads DSGVTQTPKHLITATGQRVTLRCSPRSGDLSVYWYQQSLDQGLQFLIQYYNGEERAKGNILERFSAQQFPDLHSELNLSSLELGDSALYFCASSVGPSADSYEQYFGPGTRLTVT.